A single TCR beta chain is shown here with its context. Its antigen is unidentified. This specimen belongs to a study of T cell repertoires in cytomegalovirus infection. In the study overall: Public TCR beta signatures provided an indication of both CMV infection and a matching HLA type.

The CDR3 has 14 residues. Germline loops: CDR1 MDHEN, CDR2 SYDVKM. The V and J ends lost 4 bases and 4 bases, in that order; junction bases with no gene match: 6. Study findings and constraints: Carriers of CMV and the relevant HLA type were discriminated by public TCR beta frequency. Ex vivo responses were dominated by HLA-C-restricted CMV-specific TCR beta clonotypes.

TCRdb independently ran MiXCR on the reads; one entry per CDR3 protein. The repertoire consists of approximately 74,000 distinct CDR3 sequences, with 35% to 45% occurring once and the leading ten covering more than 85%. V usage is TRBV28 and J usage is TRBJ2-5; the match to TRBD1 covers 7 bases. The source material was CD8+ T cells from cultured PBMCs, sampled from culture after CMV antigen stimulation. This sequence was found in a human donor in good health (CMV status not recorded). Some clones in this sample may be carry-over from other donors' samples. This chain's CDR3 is CASSSMTGTETQYF. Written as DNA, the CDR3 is TGTGCCAGCAGTTCCATGACAGGGACAGAGACCCAGTACTTC.